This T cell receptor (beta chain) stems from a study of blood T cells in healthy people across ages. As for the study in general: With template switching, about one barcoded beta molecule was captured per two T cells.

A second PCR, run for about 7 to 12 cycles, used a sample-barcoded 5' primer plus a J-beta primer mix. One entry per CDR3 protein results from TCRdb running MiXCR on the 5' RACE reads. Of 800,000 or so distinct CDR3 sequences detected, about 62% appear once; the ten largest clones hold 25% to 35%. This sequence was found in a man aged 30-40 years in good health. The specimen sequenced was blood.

CDR3 loop: CASSYQTAGVNEQFF. The DNA for the CDR3 is TGTGCCAGCAGCTACCAGACGGCGGGGGTGAATGAGCAGTTCTTC. The rearrangement uses TRBV27 and TRBJ2-1; 7 positions agree with TRBD2. The CDR3 sequence is 15 residues long. Trimming took 6 bases from V and 7 from J; bases not matched to a gene: 12. CDR1 MNHEY and CDR2 SMNVEV come from the germline V gene (reference sequence).